Presented here are 2 T cell receptor beta chains from one specimen sequenced in a study of patients and donors after allogeneic stem cell transplantation. TCRdb itself ran the RT-PCR reads through MiXCR, one entry per CDR3 protein. The profile covers approximately 31,000 distinct CDR3 sequences, with about 37% appearing a single time and more than 65% taken by the ten largest. Sequenced material: blood, either unsorted or a sorted T cell fraction (not recorded which). These TCRs come from a human donor who was either an allogeneic HSCT recipient or a stem cell or donor lymphocyte infusion donor (not recorded which). It is not recorded whose cells these are; they may come from a transplant donor.

The CDR3 DNA reads as TGTGCCAGCAGCCGAGAGGGGAATGAAAAACTGTTTTTT. Translated: CASSREGNEKLFF. The gene calls are TRBV12-3 or TRBV12-4 and TRBJ1-4, with D tentatively TRBD1 (5 bases). The V end lost 6 bases, the J end lost 5 bases, and 10 bases lay between the germline ends. The CDR3 extends over 13 amino acids.

This clonotype was counted ten times or more. This sequence joins TRBV20-1 and TRBJ1-6, with 10 bases matching TRBD1. The germline V gene encodes CDR1 DFQATT and CDR2 SNEGSKA (reference sequence). The CDR3 runs to 15 residues. The V and J ends lost 3 bases and 9 bases, in that order; junction bases with no gene match: 8. Written as DNA, the CDR3 is TGCAGTGCTAGGGGGCCGGGACAGGGGTTTTCACCCCTCCACTTT. It yields the protein CSARGPGQGFSPLHF.